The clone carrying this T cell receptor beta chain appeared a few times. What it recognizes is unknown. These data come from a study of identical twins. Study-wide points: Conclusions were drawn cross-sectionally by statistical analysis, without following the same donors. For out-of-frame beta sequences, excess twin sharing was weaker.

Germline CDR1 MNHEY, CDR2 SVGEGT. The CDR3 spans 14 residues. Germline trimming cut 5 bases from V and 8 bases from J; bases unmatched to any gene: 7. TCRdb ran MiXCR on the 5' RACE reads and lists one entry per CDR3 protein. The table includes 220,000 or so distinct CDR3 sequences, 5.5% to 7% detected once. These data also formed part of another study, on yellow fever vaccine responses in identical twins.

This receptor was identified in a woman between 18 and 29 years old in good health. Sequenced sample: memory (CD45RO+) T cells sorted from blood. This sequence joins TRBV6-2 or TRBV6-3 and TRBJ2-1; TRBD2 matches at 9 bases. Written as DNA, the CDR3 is TGTGCCAGCAGTCCAGGGACTAGCAAGGATGAGCAGTTCTTC. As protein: CASSPGTSKDEQFF.